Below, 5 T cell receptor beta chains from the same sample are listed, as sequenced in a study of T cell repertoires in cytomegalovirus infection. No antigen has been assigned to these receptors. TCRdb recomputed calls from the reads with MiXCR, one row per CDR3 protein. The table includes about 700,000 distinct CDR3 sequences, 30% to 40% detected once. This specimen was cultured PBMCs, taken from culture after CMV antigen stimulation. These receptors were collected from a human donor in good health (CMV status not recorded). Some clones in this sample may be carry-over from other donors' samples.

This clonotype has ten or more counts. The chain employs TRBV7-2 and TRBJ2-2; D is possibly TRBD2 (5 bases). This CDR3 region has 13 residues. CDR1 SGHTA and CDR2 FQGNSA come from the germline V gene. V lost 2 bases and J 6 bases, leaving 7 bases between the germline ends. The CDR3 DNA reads TGTGCCAGCAGCTTACAACTAGCCGGGGAGCTGTTTTTT. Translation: CASSLQLAGELFF. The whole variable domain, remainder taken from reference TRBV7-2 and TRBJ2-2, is GAGVSQSPSNKVTEKGKDVELRCDPISGHTALYWYRQSLGQGLEFLIYFQGNSAPDKSGLPSDRFSAERTGGSVSTLTIQRTQQEDSAVYLCASSLQLAGELFFGEGSRLTVL.

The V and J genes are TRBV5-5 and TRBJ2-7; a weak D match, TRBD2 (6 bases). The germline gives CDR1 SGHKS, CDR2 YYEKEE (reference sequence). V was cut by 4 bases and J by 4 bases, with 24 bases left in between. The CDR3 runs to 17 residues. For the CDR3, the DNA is TGTGCCAGCAGCCAAACTTCGGGGACTCTTCTATCTTACGAGCAGTACTTC. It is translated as CASSQTSGTLLSYEQYF.

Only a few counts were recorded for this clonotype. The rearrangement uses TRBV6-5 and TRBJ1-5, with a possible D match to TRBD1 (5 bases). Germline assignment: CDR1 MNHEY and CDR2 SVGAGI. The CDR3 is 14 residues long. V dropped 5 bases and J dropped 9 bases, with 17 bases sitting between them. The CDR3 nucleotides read TGTGCCAGCAGTCCGACAGTACCGTATGGGCCCCAGCATTTT. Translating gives CASSPTVPYGPQHF.

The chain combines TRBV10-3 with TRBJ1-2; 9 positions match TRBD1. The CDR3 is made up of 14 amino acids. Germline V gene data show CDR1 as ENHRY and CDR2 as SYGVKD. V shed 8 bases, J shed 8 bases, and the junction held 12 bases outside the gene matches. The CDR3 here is CAIRTGANYTGYTF. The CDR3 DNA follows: TGTGCCATCCGGACAGGGGCAAACTACACGGGCTACACCTTC.

CDR3 nucleotide sequence: TGTGCCAGCAGTGAAATCCAGGGGTATGGCTACACCTTC. Amino acids: CASSEIQGYGYTF. The chain recombines TRBV2 with TRBJ1-2; a possible D gene is TRBD1 (6 bases). The CDR3 length is 13 residues. Trimming cost V 2 bases and J 5 bases, with 9 bases left between them. From germline, CDR1 is SNHLY and CDR2 FYNNEI.